These 16 T cell receptor beta chains were all obtained from the same sample, sequenced in a study of T cell responses to AZD1222 COVID-19 vaccine. Method: immunoSEQ multiplex PCR; TCRdb's copy keeps in-frame clones and lacks some. The table records fewer than 130,000 clones, roughly 87% of them present only once. Specimen: peripheral blood, collected 28 days after the second AZD1222 dose. These receptors were obtained from an adult who received the AZD1222 COVID-19 vaccine.

The chain has TRBV7-2 and TRBJ2-2, with 9 positions matching TRBD1. J gave up 5 bases and V 3 bases, and 7 bases lay outside the gene matches. Germline V gives CDR1 SGHTA, CDR2 FQGNSA. This CDR3 region has 16 residues. In nucleotides, the CDR3 is TGTGCCAGCAGCTTTGGGACAGGGAGTGGTACCGGGGAGCTGTTTTTT. Translation gives CASSFGTGSGTGELFF.

The chain carries TRBV18 and TRBJ1-2; D perhaps matches TRBD1 (6 bases). The germline CDR1 and CDR2 sequences are KGHSH and LQKENI. The CDR3 contains 14 residues. V lost 2 bases and J 3 bases, leaving 10 bases between the germline ends. CDR3 loop: CASSPMGQHYGYTF. For the CDR3, the DNA is TGTGCCAGCTCACCAATGGGACAACACTATGGCTACACCTTC.

With regard to this clone: One base away lies a much larger clone, so this may be a sequencing read error. Additional DNA sequences in this sample encode the identical CDR3. V and J are TRBV21-1 and TRBJ2-7; no DNA check was done on the table's D call, TRBD2. TRBV21-1 is noted as a pseudogene. The CDR3 has 16 residues. Written as DNA, the CDR3 is TGTGCCAGTAGCAAAAGAGGCGAGCGGGAGAACTACGAGCAGTACTTC. Translation gives CASSKRGERENYEQYF.

V usage is TRBV9 and J usage is TRBJ2-1; D might be TRBD2 (6 bases). CDR1 is SGDLS and CDR2 is YYNGEE in the germline V gene. Trimming left V 2 bases short and J 0 bases short, with 9 bases between. The CDR3 sequence is 15 residues long. The CDR3 DNA sequence: TGTGCCAGCAGCGTGTACGGGAGCTCCTACAATGAGCAGTTCTTC. It codes for CASSVYGSSYNEQFF.

In DNA form, the CDR3 reads TGTGCCAGCAGCTTGGGACAGGGGAAGGTAAATGAGCAGTTCTTC. It codes for CASSLGQGKVNEQFF. The chain has TRBV5-4 and TRBJ2-1; TRBD1 agrees at 8 bases. Germline loops: CDR1 SGHNT, CDR2 YYREEE (reference sequence). This CDR3 has 15 residues. The junction had 6 bases not matched to a gene; V was cut back by 0 bases and J by 7 bases. Combining the CDR3 with reference TRBV5-4 and TRBJ2-1 gives the whole variable domain ETGVTQSPTHLIKTRGQQVTLRCSSQSGHNTVSWYQQALGQGPQFIFQYYREEENGRGNFPPRFSGLQFPNYSSELNVNALELDDSALYLCASSLGQGKVNEQFFGPGTRLTVL.

The chain combines TRBV4-2 with TRBJ2-3, with 10 bases identical to TRBD1. After removal of 0 bases from V and 4 bases from J, the junction contained 4 bases not matched to a gene. The CDR3 spans 16 residues. CDR1 is LGHNA and CDR2 is YNFKEQ in the germline V gene. In DNA, the CDR3 is TGTGCCAGCAGCCAAGAACCGACAGGGGGCGCAGATACGCAGTATTTT. This sequence encodes CASSQEPTGGADTQYF.

This chain links TRBV7-2 with TRBJ2-3; 8 nucleotides align to TRBD2. This CDR3 is 16 amino acids long. In germline, CDR1 is SGHTA, CDR2 FQGNSA. V gave up 4 bases and J gave up 2 bases; unmatched junction bases: 8. The CDR3 sequence: CASSYRAGLDTDTQYF. CDR3 nucleotides: TGTGCCAGCAGCTATCGGGCGGGACTAGACACAGATACGCAGTATTTT.

The chain carries TRBV3-1 (or the pseudogene TRBV3-2) and TRBJ1-1; D gene unclear. The CDR3 extends over 12 amino acids. The germline V gene has CDR1 LGHDT and CDR2 YNNKEL (reference sequence). Trimming took 1 base from V and 5 from J, leaving 5 bases between them. The CDR3 is CASSQARTEAFF. CDR3 sequence (DNA): TGTGCCAGCAGCCAAGCTCGGACTGAAGCTTTCTTT.

This chain joins TRBV4-2 and TRBJ1-4; D gene ambiguous. CDR3 size: 14 residues. The V and J ends lost 1 base and 8 bases respectively, with 11 bases between them. Germline V gene data show CDR1 as LGHNA and CDR2 as YNFKEQ. The CDR3 here is CASSQAQLAEKLFF. CDR3 nucleotides: TGTGCCAGCAGCCAAGCACAGTTAGCCGAAAAACTGTTTTTT.

The V and J genes are TRBV30 and TRBJ1-1, with D hard to call. Germline lookup yields CDR1 GTSNPN and CDR2 SVGIG (reference sequence). The V end lost 5 bases, the J end lost 0 bases, and 13 bases lay between the germline ends. The CDR3 runs to 14 residues. The CDR3 sequence: CAWRPGPLNTEAFF. The DNA of the CDR3 is TGTGCCTGGCGTCCAGGTCCCTTGAACACTGAAGCTTTCTTT.

The chain uses TRBV3-1 (or the pseudogene TRBV3-2) and TRBJ1-1; perhaps TRBD1 as D (5 bases). Germline CDR1 LGHDT, CDR2 YNNKEL (reference sequence). V lost 1 base and J 10 bases, leaving 25 bases between the germline ends. This CDR3 is 17 amino acids long. The CDR3 spells CASSQGFTSGPIRAAFF. The CDR3 nucleotides read TGTGCCAGCAGCCAAGGCTTCACCTCGGGGCCGATAAGAGCAGCTTTCTTT.

The rearrangement joins TRBV5-1 to TRBJ2-2, with 10 bases identical to TRBD1. From germline, CDR1 is SGHRS and CDR2 YFSETQ. Trimming took 2 bases from V and 5 from J; bases not matched to a gene: 12. The CDR3 has 18 residues. The CDR3 sequence: CASSFPPGTGVMTGELFF. The CDR3 coding sequence is TGCGCCAGCAGCTTCCCCCCGGGGACAGGGGTTATGACCGGGGAGCTGTTTTTT.

V usage is TRBV12-3 or TRBV12-4 and J usage is TRBJ1-5; D not resolved. V lost 5 bases, J lost 5 bases, and 10 bases lay in between. The CDR3 is 13 residues long. CDR3 protein: CASSEGLDQPQHF. The CDR3 nucleotides read TGTGCCAGCAGTGAAGGGTTGGATCAGCCCCAGCATTTT.

V usage is TRBV30 and J usage is TRBJ2-7; D may be TRBD2 (6 bases). Per the germline V gene, CDR1 is GTSNPN and CDR2 is SVGIG (reference sequence). The CDR3 runs to 12 residues. The V end lost 2 bases, the J end lost 10 bases, and 15 bases lay between the germline ends. DNA for the CDR3: TGTGCCTGGAGTATTGGGACTGCTGATCAGTACTTC. Translation gives CAWSIGTADQYF.

The J gene is TRBJ1-1, the V gene TRBV7-9; D possibly corresponds to TRBD1 (5 bases). V lost 7 bases and J 0 bases, leaving 9 bases between the germline ends. Germline V gene sequence: CDR1 SEHNR, CDR2 FQNEAQ (reference sequence). The CDR3 has 13 residues. CDR3 in DNA: TGTGCCAGCACAGAGGGGATGAACACTGAAGCTTTCTTT. Its translation: CASTEGMNTEAFF.

The chain carries TRBV2 and TRBJ1-2, with 9 bases fitting TRBD1. With 6 bases clipped from V and 0 bases from J, the junction kept 2 bases outside the gene matches. CDR1 is SNHLY and CDR2 is FYNNEI in the germline V gene. The CDR3 length is 14 residues. CDR3 loop: CASSRDRANYGYTF. In nucleotides, the CDR3 is TGTGCCAGCAGCCGGGACAGGGCTAACTATGGCTACACCTTC. Combining the CDR3 with reference TRBV2 and TRBJ1-2 gives the whole variable domain EPEVTQTPSHQVTQMGQEVILRCVPISNHLYFYWYRQILGQKVEFLVSFYNNEISEKSEIFDDQFSVERPDGSNFTLKIRSTKLEDSAMYFCASSRDRANYGYTFGSGTRLTVV.